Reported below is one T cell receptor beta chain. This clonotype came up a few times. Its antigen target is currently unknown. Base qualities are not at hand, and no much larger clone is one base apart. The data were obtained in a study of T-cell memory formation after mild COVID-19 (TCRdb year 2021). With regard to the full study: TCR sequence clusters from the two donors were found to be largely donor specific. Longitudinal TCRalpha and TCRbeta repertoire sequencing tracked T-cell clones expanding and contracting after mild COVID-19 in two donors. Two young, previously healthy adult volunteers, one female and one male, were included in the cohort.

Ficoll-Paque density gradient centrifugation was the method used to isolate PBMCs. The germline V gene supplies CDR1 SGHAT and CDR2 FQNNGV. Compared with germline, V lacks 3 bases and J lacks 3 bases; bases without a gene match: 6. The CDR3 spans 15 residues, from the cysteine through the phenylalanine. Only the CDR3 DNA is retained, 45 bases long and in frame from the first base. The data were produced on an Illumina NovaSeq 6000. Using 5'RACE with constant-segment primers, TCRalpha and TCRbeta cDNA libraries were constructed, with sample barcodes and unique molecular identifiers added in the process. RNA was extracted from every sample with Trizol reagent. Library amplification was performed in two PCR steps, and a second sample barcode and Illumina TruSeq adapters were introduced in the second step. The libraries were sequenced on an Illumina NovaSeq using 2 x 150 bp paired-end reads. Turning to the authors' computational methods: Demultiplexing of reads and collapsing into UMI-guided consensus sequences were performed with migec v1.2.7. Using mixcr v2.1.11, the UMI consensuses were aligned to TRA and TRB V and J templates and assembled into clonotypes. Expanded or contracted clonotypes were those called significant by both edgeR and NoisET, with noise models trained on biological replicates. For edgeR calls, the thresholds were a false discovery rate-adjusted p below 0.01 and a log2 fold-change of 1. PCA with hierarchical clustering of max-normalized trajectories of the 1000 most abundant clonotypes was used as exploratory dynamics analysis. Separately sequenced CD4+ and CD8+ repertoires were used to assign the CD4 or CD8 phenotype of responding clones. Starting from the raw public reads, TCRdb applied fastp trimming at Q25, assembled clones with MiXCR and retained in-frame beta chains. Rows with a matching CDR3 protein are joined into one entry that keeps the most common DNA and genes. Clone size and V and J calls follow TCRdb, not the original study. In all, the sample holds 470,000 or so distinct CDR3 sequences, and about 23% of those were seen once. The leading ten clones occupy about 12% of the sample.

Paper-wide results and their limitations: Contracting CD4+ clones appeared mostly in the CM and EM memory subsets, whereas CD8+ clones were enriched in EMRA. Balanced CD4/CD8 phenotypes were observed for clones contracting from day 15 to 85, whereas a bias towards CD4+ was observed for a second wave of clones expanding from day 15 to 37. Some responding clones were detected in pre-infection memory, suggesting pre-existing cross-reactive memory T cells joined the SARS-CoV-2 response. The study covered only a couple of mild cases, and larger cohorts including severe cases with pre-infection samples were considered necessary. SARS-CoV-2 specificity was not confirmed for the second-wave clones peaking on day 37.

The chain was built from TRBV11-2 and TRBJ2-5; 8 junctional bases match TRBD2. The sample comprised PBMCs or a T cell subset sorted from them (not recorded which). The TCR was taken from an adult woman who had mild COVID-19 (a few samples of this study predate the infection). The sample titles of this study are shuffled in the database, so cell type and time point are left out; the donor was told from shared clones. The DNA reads TGTGCCAGCAGCTTTCATAGTAGCGGGGAAGAGACCCAGTACTTC. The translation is CASSFHSSGEETQYF.